A single sample is the source of the 27 T cell receptor beta chains below, sequenced in a study of spatial heterogeneity in lung cancer. One entry per CDR3 protein, called by TCRdb with MiXCR from the 5' RACE reads. Of around 60,000 distinct CDR3 sequences listed, approximately 8% are singletons. Noted time point: sample taken at primary tumor resection. Whole RNA came from tumor, nontumor lung or frozen PBMC and was sequenced without being sorted. This sample comprised PBMCs, obtained at surgery. These receptors all stem from a female donor with early-stage non-small cell lung cancer.

This clonotype was detected only a few times. This chain joins TRBV19 and TRBJ2-1, with a tentative D call TRBD2 (5 bases). The CDR3 runs to 13 residues. V shed 6 bases and J shed 4 bases, with 10 bases lying between them. Germline lookup yields CDR1 LNHDA and CDR2 SQIVND (reference sequence). The CDR3 nucleotides are TGTGCCAGTAGGTGGACTTCGTACAATGAGCAGTTCTTC. The encoded protein is CASRWTSYNEQFF.

The rearrangement joins TRBV3-1 to TRBJ2-5; unclear D gene. Trimming cost V 0 bases and J 5 bases, with 16 bases left between them. CDR1 and CDR2 (germline): LGHDT, YNNKEL (reference sequence). This CDR3 contains 16 residues. The CDR3 DNA reads TGTGCCAGCAGCCAAGATTCCGGGCCGCCTGGGGAGACCCAGTACTTC. The encoded protein is CASSQDSGPPGETQYF.

The gene calls are TRBV7-9 and TRBJ2-3; D is perhaps TRBD2 (9 bases). V was clipped by 1 base and J by 4 bases, with 27 bases between them. The germline V gene encodes CDR1 SEHNR and CDR2 FQNEAQ (reference sequence). The CDR3 totals 20 residues. The CDR3 DNA sequence: TGTGCCAGCAGCTTAGACCCAGGGGGCGTCCTAGCGGGATTCGCAGATACGCAGTATTTT. It codes for CASSLDPGGVLAGFADTQYF.

The chain recombines TRBV28 with TRBJ2-7, with TRBD1 matching 8 bases. The germline V gene has CDR1 MDHEN and CDR2 SYDVKM. V lost 6 bases to trimming and J lost 3 bases; unmatched junction nucleotides: 7. The CDR3 is made up of 14 amino acids. Here the CDR3 DNA reads TGTGCCAGCAGACCGGACAGGGTACTCTACGAGCAGTACTTC. It yields the protein CASRPDRVLYEQYF.

The V call is TRBV3-1, the J call TRBJ1-2, with TRBD1 identical over 9 bases. CDR3 length equals 19 residues. The V gene end was trimmed by 6 bases and the J gene end by 6 bases; junction bases not matched to a gene: 23. The V gene's germline CDR1 is LGHDT and CDR2 YNNKEL (reference sequence). The DNA of the CDR3 is TGTGCCAGCAGTATTATGTACCGGGACAGGGAACGTGAGGAGAATGGCTACACCTTC. Residues: CASSIMYRDREREENGYTF.

This clonotype was seen at least ten times. This rearrangement joins TRBV28 to TRBJ1-5; 7 nucleotides agree with TRBD1. This CDR3 comprises 15 residues. V dropped 5 bases and J dropped 2; count of bases not matched to a gene: 6. CDR1 is MDHEN and CDR2 is SYDVKM in the germline V gene. This CDR3 is CASSPLRGGNQPQHF. The CDR3 nucleotides read TGTGCCAGCAGTCCCCTCAGGGGGGGCAATCAGCCCCAGCATTTT.

This clonotype was counted only a few times. The CDR3 DNA follows: TGTGCCATCAGTACAGGGGGGAGCACAGATACGCAGTATTTT. Translating it yields CAISTGGSTDTQYF. The genes are TRBV10-3 and TRBJ2-3; 8 bases match TRBD1. The germline V gene has CDR1 ENHRY and CDR2 SYGVKD. The V segment lost 5 bases and the J segment 0 bases; nucleotides outside the gene matches: 1. CDR3 size: 14 residues.

This clonotype was counted at least ten times. The rearrangement joins TRBV4-2 to TRBJ2-1; the D is unclear. Trimming cost V 0 bases and J 5 bases, with 11 bases left between them. CDR1 is LGHNA and CDR2 is YNFKEQ in the germline V gene. This CDR3 is built from 15 residues. The CDR3, as DNA: TGTGCCAGCAGCCAAGATCTGGCTTTGGACAATGAGCAGTTCTTC. It codes for CASSQDLALDNEQFF.

Many counts were recorded for this clonotype. The V and J genes are TRBV27 and TRBJ2-2; D may be TRBD1 (5 bases). CDR3 length: 15 amino acids. V was pared by 0 bases and J by 4 bases, with 9 bases between. CDR1 is MNHEY and CDR2 is SMNVEV in the germline V gene (reference sequence). The CDR3 sequence: CASSLSGAGTGELFF. DNA of the CDR3: TGTGCCAGCAGTTTATCTGGGGCAGGCACCGGGGAGCTGTTTTTT.

In this sample, this clonotype turned up a few times. The J gene is TRBJ2-1, the V gene TRBV9; 7 bases fit TRBD2. Trimming took 3 bases from V and 7 from J; bases not matched to a gene: 25. The CDR3 is 20 amino acids. From germline, CDR1 is SGDLS and CDR2 YYNGEE. As DNA, the CDR3 is TGTGCCAGCAGCGACGCTCGAGGACTAGACCCGATTGGGGATAGGAATGAGCAGTTCTTC. Translating it yields CASSDARGLDPIGDRNEQFF.

The rearrangement links TRBV7-2 to TRBJ2-7; TRBD1 agrees at 10 bases. Germline V lookup: CDR1 SGHTA, CDR2 FQGNSA. The CDR3 runs to 15 residues. The trim removed 1 base at V and 4 bases at J, leaving 4 bases unmatched. This chain's CDR3 is CASSLVTGQGYEQYF. The CDR3, as DNA: TGTGCCAGCAGCTTAGTAACGGGACAGGGGTACGAGCAGTACTTC.

This chain uses TRBV28 with TRBJ1-1; D gene ambiguous. V shed 2 bases and J shed 1 base, with 5 bases lying between them. Per the germline V gene, CDR1 is MDHEN and CDR2 is SYDVKM. The CDR3 consists of 13 residues. CDR3 in amino acids: CASSLRANTEAFF. The DNA for the CDR3 is TGTGCCAGCAGTTTAAGGGCGAACACTGAAGCTTTCTTT.

This clonotype is classed as medium-sized. This chain uses TRBV28 with TRBJ2-7; 8 bases agree with TRBD1. CDR1 and CDR2 from the germline V gene are MDHEN and SYDVKM. V shed 2 bases, J shed 6 bases, and the junction held 6 bases outside the gene matches. The CDR3 contains 14 residues. CDR3 bases: TGTGCCAGCAGTTTAGATCAGGGGGCCGGCGAGCAGTACGTC. The encoded protein is CASSLDQGAGEQYV.

This clonotype was detected only a few times. The gene calls are TRBV28 and TRBJ2-4; unclear D gene. V was cut by 6 bases and J by 1 base, with 13 bases left in between. The CDR3 is 15 amino acids. CDR1 is MDHEN, CDR2 SYDVKM, per germline. As DNA, the CDR3 is TGTGCCAGCAGCCGGCGAAGTGGGGCCAAAAACATTCAGTACTTC. Residues: CASSRRSGAKNIQYF.

Ten or more counts support this clonotype. The chain has TRBV9 and TRBJ1-4, with TRBD1 as a possible D gene (5 bases). V was clipped by 1 base and J by 4 bases, with 14 bases between them. The V gene's germline CDR1 is SGDLS and CDR2 YYNGEE. The length of the CDR3 is 16 residues. The CDR3 spells CASSVTWGEVNEKLFF. The CDR3 DNA is TGTGCCAGCAGCGTAACTTGGGGCGAGGTTAATGAAAAACTGTTTTTT.

This clonotype was observed many times. The chain has TRBV6-2 or TRBV6-3 and TRBJ2-5; either TRBD1 or TRBD2 may supply D (5 bases each). CDR1 and CDR2 from the germline V gene are MNHEY and SVGEGT. V dropped 2 bases and J dropped 5 bases, with 15 bases sitting between them. This CDR3 spans 15 amino acids. The CDR3 here is CASSYAGTERETQYF. The CDR3 nucleotides read TGTGCCAGCAGTTACGCAGGGACGGAACGTGAGACCCAGTACTTC.

As for this clonotype: A junction boundary mismatches the germline segment, possibly from a read error. The V and J genes are TRBV7-6 and TRBJ2-3, with TRBD1 matching over 7 bases. This CDR3 has 14 residues. The V gene's germline CDR1 is SGHVS and CDR2 FNYEAQ. The CDR3 loop is CVSSQDRPTDTQYF. The CDR3 nucleotides read TGTGTCAGCAGCCAGGACAGGCCAACAGATACGCAGTATTTT.

At least ten counts were recorded for this clonotype. The rearrangement links TRBV12-3 or TRBV12-4 to TRBJ1-1, with 12 nucleotides matching TRBD1. J lost 8 bases, V lost 6 bases, and 4 bases had no gene match. The CDR3 is made up of 13 amino acids. The DNA of the CDR3 is TGTGCCAGCAGCCCAGGGACAGGGGGCGAAGCTTTCTTT. Encoded protein: CASSPGTGGEAFF.

A single count supports this clonotype. This chain uses TRBV11-1 with TRBJ2-2; a possible D gene is TRBD2 (5 bases). Trimming left V 3 bases short and J 5 bases short, with 13 bases between. This CDR3 has 15 residues. Germline V lookup: CDR1 SGHAT, CDR2 FQDESV (reference sequence). CDR3 nucleotide sequence: TGTGCCAGCAGCTTTGCTACGGGGAATACCGGGGAGCTGTTTTTT. Translation: CASSFATGNTGELFF.

This clonotype appeared a few times. V is TRBV5-4 and J is TRBJ2-5; tentatively, D is TRBD2 (5 bases). This CDR3 spans 15 amino acids. Deletions cut 4 bases from V and 1 base from J, with 14 bases between. Germline V lookup: CDR1 SGHNT, CDR2 YYREEE (reference sequence). The CDR3 sequence is CASSPPLGSQETQYF. DNA for the CDR3: TGTGCCAGCAGCCCACCCCTGGGGAGCCAAGAGACCCAGTACTTC.

This clonotype was seen more than once but under ten times. The chain carries TRBV5-1 and TRBJ1-1; D is possibly TRBD1 (6 bases). The length of the CDR3 is 15 residues. Germline assignment: CDR1 SGHRS and CDR2 YFSETQ. Trimming removed 4 bases at V and 1 base at J, with 14 bases between. The DNA for the CDR3 is TGCGCCAGCAGCCCACTAGGAGGGGGGAACACTGAAGCTTTCTTT. This gives the protein CASSPLGGGNTEAFF.

V gene TRBV20-1 combines with J gene TRBJ1-3, with a weak D call TRBD1 (6 bases). V lost 5 bases and J 3 bases, leaving 14 bases between the germline ends. The CDR3 totals 14 residues. Germline CDR1 reads DFQATT; CDR2 reads SNEGSKA (reference sequence). The CDR3 spells CSALPGVIGNTIYF. In DNA form, the CDR3 reads TGCAGTGCTTTGCCAGGGGTTATTGGAAACACCATATATTTT.

This clonotype was detected many times. The chain is built from TRBV10-3 and TRBJ1-5, with TRBD1 as a possible D gene (5 bases). Looked up from germline, CDR1 is ENHRY and CDR2 is SYGVKD. Trimming removed 10 bases from V and 2 bases from J, with 12 bases in between. This CDR3 contains 13 residues. The CDR3 DNA sequence: TGTGCCACAGGGCCCGAGGGCAATCAGCCCCAGCATTTT. Translation: CATGPEGNQPQHF.

This clonotype was seen only a few times. The chain couples TRBV7-3 to TRBJ1-2; D is unresolved. Trimming stripped 4 bases from V and 8 bases from J, with 14 bases between. The CDR3 spans 13 residues. CDR1 and CDR2 from the germline V gene are SGHTA and FQGTGA. DNA of the CDR3: TGTGCCAGCAGCTCCCCCGGAGACGAGGGCTACACCTTC. Its translation is CASSSPGDEGYTF.

This clonotype was recorded at least ten times. The chain employs TRBV12-3 or TRBV12-4 and TRBJ2-7, with D possibly being TRBD1 or TRBD2 (5 bases each). V shed 5 bases and J shed 4 bases, with 18 bases lying between them. The CDR3 extends over 15 amino acids. For the CDR3, the DNA is TGTGCCAGCAGTCCCTCGACAGTAGGAGGATACGAGCAGTACTTC. Translated, it gives CASSPSTVGGYEQYF.

In its sample, this clonotype was seen many times. The rearrangement uses TRBV5-4 and TRBJ2-7; 7 bases are shared with TRBD2. CDR3 length equals 15 residues. Per the germline V gene, CDR1 is SGHNT and CDR2 is YYREEE (reference sequence). The junction had 8 bases not matched to a gene; V was cut back by 4 bases and J by 1 base. The CDR3 coding sequence is TGTGCCAGCAGCCCCGGACTAGTAGCGTCCTACGAGCAGTACTTC. As protein: CASSPGLVASYEQYF.

This clonotype appeared many times. The CDR3 region has the DNA TGTGCCAGCAGCTGGGAGGGGTATGGCTACACCTTC. It is translated as CASSWEGYGYTF. The chain recombines TRBV7-9 with TRBJ1-2; D possibly corresponds to TRBD1 (5 bases). The CDR3 totals 12 residues. Between the trimmed V and J ends, which lost 4 bases and 5 bases, there was a span of 8 bases. Germline values: CDR1 SEHNR, CDR2 FQNEAQ (reference sequence).